This T cell receptor (beta chain) was recovered during a study of blood T cell repertoires in COVID-19. Looking at the study overall: Spain, Italy and the United States supplied samples that represented acute and convalescent COVID-19. From T cells, B-cell-depleted T cells, or PBMCs came the material, which was cDNA or gDNA.

In germline, CDR1 is MDHEN, CDR2 SYDVKM. V lost 3 bases, J lost 5 bases, and 10 bases lay in between. The CDR3 covers 14 residues. Clones were sequenced by immunoSEQ multiplex PCR, and TCRdb holds only the in-frame ones, with some missing. The table includes about 66,000 clones, 91% detected once. Sequenced material: peripheral blood. The chain has TRBV28 and TRBJ1-4; D is unresolved. The sequence was obtained from a human donor in a cohort sampled during active COVID-19. CDR3 loop: CASSFGGLNEKLFF. CDR3 sequence (DNA): TGTGCCAGCAGTTTCGGCGGGTTGAATGAAAAACTGTTTTTT. Combining the CDR3 with reference TRBV28 and TRBJ1-4 gives the whole variable domain DVKVTQSSRYLVKRTGEKVFLECVQDMDHENMFWYRQDPGLGLRLIYFSYDVKMKEKGDIPEGYSVSREKKERFSLILESASTNQTSMYLCASSFGGLNEKLFFGSGTQLSVL.